This entry lists 10 T cell receptor beta chains sequenced from one sample in a study of OX40 agonist ivuxolimab in advanced cancers. Using immunoSEQ multiplex PCR, the repertoire was profiled, and TCRdb retains in-frame clones only, with some absent. The sample shows tens of thousands of clones, about 94% of them seen only once. This specimen consisted of CD4+ or CD8+ T cells sorted from blood, obtained in a trial of the OX40 agonist ivuxolimab. The source of these receptors is an adult with an advanced solid tumor such as melanoma, head and neck, liver or kidney cancer.

The chain joins TRBV27 to TRBJ1-5; the D gene is possibly TRBD1 (5 bases). Trimming shortened V by 0 bases and J by 4 bases, and 7 bases separated the two germline ends. The CDR3 consists of 14 residues. Germline V lookup: CDR1 MNHEY, CDR2 SMNVEV (reference sequence). CDR3 DNA: TGTGCCAGCAGTTTATCAAGGGGTAATCAGCCCCAGCATTTT. Its protein is CASSLSRGNQPQHF.

The chain has TRBV7-9 and TRBJ1-4; no definite D call. The germline CDR1 and CDR2 sequences are SEHNR and FQNEAQ (reference sequence). Trimming pared 2 bases from V and 13 bases from J, leaving 20 bases between. The CDR3 is made up of 15 amino acids. The CDR3 DNA follows: TGTGCCAGCAGCTTACCGGACGGACGAGACGCGAGACTGTTTTTT. The encoded protein is CASSLPDGRDARLFF. The full variable domain, rest sourced from reference TRBV7-9 and TRBJ1-4, is DTGVSQNPRHKITKRGQNVTFRCDPISEHNRLYWYRQTLGQGPEFLTYFQNEAQLEKSRLLSDRFSAERPKGSFSTLEIQRTEQGDSAMYLCASSLPDGRDARLFFGSGTQLSVL.

The genes are TRBV6-1 and TRBJ2-7; TRBD1 matches at 7 bases. The CDR3 length is 16 residues. Trimming took 3 bases from V and 6 from J; bases not matched to a gene: 14. The germline CDR1 and CDR2 sequences are MNHNS and SASEGT. CDR3 sequence (DNA): TGTGCCAGCAGTGACTGGTTGGTACAGGGGTTTGGCGAGCAGTACTTC. This gives the protein CASSDWLVQGFGEQYF.

Only one count was recorded for this clone. The same CDR3 also results from other DNA sequences found in this sample. The rearrangement links TRBV7-2 to TRBJ2-3; no clear D gene. With 3 bases removed from V and 3 bases from J, the gap between germline ends came to 10 bases. CDR3 length equals 14 residues. Germline V CDR1 and CDR2: SGHTA, FQGNSA. The CDR3 region is CASSFRPGTDTQYF. CDR3 in DNA: TGTGCCAGCAGCTTTCGTCCCGGGACAGATACGCAGTATTTT.

This sequence joins TRBV9 and TRBJ1-1; D perhaps matches TRBD1 (6 bases). The germline V gene has CDR1 SGDLS and CDR2 YYNGEE. The CDR3 sequence is 15 residues long. Trimming removed 3 bases from V and 6 bases from J, with 18 bases in between. The CDR3 reads CASSERGEGVSEAFF. The CDR3 DNA follows: TGTGCCAGCAGCGAGAGGGGGGAAGGGGTCTCTGAAGCTTTCTTT.

The chain carries TRBV21-1 and TRBJ1-1; the table's D call, TRBD1, has no DNA check behind it. TRBV21-1 is listed as a pseudogene. The CDR3 length is 18 residues. The CDR3 nucleotides are TGTGCCAGCAGCAATACCCCTTCGGGACAGGGAATAGACACTGAAGCTTTCTTT. It specifies CASSNTPSGQGIDTEAFF.

As DNA, the CDR3 is TGTGCCAGCAGTTTAACAGGGAGGGTCACAGATACGCAGTATTTT. It translates to CASSLTGRVTDTQYF. The chain joins TRBV28 to TRBJ2-3; tentative D call: TRBD2 (7 bases). The CDR3 contains 15 residues. Germline CDR1 is MDHEN and CDR2 is SYDVKM. V lost 2 bases to trimming and J lost 2 bases, with 11 bases between them. The variable domain in full, with the rest retrieved from reference TRBV28 and TRBJ2-3, is DVKVTQSSRYLVKRTGEKVFLECVQDMDHENMFWYRQDPGLGLRLIYFSYDVKMKEKGDIPEGYSVSREKKERFSLILESASTNQTSMYLCASSLTGRVTDTQYFGPGTRLTVL.

The chain recombines TRBV6-5 with TRBJ2-5; 9 positions agree with TRBD1. The CDR3 covers 16 residues. Per the germline V gene, CDR1 is MNHEY and CDR2 is SVGAGI. The V and J ends lost 4 bases and 3 bases, in that order; junction bases with no gene match: 9. This CDR3 is CASSSWGTGPKETQYF. In DNA form, the CDR3 reads TGTGCCAGCAGTTCTTGGGGGACAGGGCCGAAAGAGACCCAGTACTTC.

This clone was observed a single time. The V call is TRBV5-4, the J call TRBJ2-7; TRBD1 matches 11 bases. Unmatched junction bases numbered 8, after V lost 3 bases and J lost 6 bases. Germline V lookup: CDR1 SGHNT, CDR2 YYREEE (reference sequence). This CDR3 region has 15 residues. This CDR3 reads CASSWSRTGGSEQYF. In DNA, the CDR3 is TGTGCCAGCAGCTGGAGCCGGACAGGGGGCTCCGAGCAGTACTTC.

V gene TRBV29-1 combines with J gene TRBJ2-7, with 12 bases lining up with TRBD1. This CDR3 comprises 16 residues. The J segment lost 2 bases and the V segment lost 4 bases, leaving 9 bases of the junction unmatched. Germline V lookup: CDR1 SQVTM, CDR2 ANQGSEA. This CDR3 reads CSVGGTGGEGAYEQYF. The CDR3 nucleotides are TGCAGCGTTGGGGGGACAGGGGGCGAGGGAGCCTACGAGCAGTACTTC.